This TCR beta chain is from a study of shared clonotypes between healthy human individuals. Each of the donors was a healthy adult who was HIV-negative and had not had a recent acute infection or vaccination. Per the study methods: From ImmunoSEQ came sequences covering only the junction and carrying no quality scores, so filtering differed. Method: immunoSEQ multiplex PCR; TCRdb's copy keeps in-frame clones and lacks some. The V and J calls and clone size come from that table; D and trimming were worked out from the DNA. Here the sample spans around 1.6 million clones, around 98% being singletons. Study outcomes and limitations: Blood was the sole source, and tissue repertoires probably differ.

As to this clone: The antigen is unknown.

CDR3 size: 15 residues. Germline lookup yields CDR1 MGHRA and CDR2 YSYEKL. With V trimmed by 0 bases and J by 8 bases, 6 bases remained unmatched. The sequenced material came from naive CD4+ T cells sorted from blood. The sample's subset: CD45RA+ positively selected. The V call is TRBV4-1, the J call TRBJ1-4; 7 nucleotides match TRBD1. This sequence was found in a man aged 25 to 45 in good health. CDR3 DNA sequence: TGCGCCAGCAGCCAAGATGACAGGGTTATAGAAAAACTGTTTTTT. It translates to CASSQDDRVIEKLFF.